The 9 T cell receptor beta chains listed next were all sequenced from one sample in a study of blood T cell repertoires in COVID-19. Method: immunoSEQ multiplex PCR; TCRdb's copy keeps in-frame clones and lacks some. The sample yields some 400,000 clones, around 84% seen once. The material sequenced was peripheral blood. These receptors came from a human donor with acute or convalescent COVID-19. The donor label of this sample is uncertain.

The genes are TRBV7-8 and TRBJ1-2; TRBD1 matches at 8 bases. With V trimmed by 2 bases and J by 3 bases, 8 bases remained unmatched. The CDR3 contains 16 residues. Germline V gene sequence: CDR1 SGHVS, CDR2 FQNEAQ. The chain's CDR3 is CASSLTGGLGYYGYTF. DNA of the CDR3: TGTGCCAGCAGCTTAACAGGGGGATTGGGATACTATGGCTACACCTTC.

The rearrangement joins TRBV5-6 to TRBJ2-7; D remains ambiguous. CDR3 length equals 11 residues. V lost 2 bases to trimming and J lost 4 bases, with 4 bases between them. Germline assignment: CDR1 SGHDT and CDR2 YYEEEE. CDR3 bases: TGTGCCAGCAGCTTAGCGTACGAGCAGTACTTC. Amino acids: CASSLAYEQYF.

This clone was counted only a few times. The chain combines TRBV4-1 with TRBJ1-3; D gene unclear. Trimming stripped 4 bases from V and 2 bases from J, with 12 bases between. Germline V gene lookup returns CDR1 MGHRA and CDR2 YSYEKL. The CDR3 length is 15 residues. The CDR3 here is CASSRMVQAGNTIYF. The CDR3 DNA reads as TGCGCCAGCAGCCGGATGGTCCAGGCTGGAAACACCATATATTTT.

The chain carries TRBV29-1 and TRBJ2-1; D remains unclear. The CDR3 consists of 15 residues. Deletions cut 4 bases from V and 0 bases from J, with 13 bases between. Per germline, CDR1 SQVTM and CDR2 ANQGSEA. This CDR3 reads CSVAGTWNSYNEQFF. Written as DNA, the CDR3 is TGCAGCGTTGCAGGTACCTGGAACTCCTACAATGAGCAGTTCTTC.

The rearrangement links TRBV7-9 to TRBJ1-2, with no clear D. CDR1 and CDR2 (germline): SEHNR, FQNEAQ (reference sequence). The CDR3 extends over 14 amino acids. Deletions cut 1 base from V and 0 bases from J, with 6 bases between. CDR3 nucleotides: TGTGCCAGCAGCTTAGGGCAAACTAACTATGGCTACACCTTC. It codes for CASSLGQTNYGYTF.

This clone was recorded only once. CDR3 in amino acids: CAIPPQGYTF. The CDR3 DNA follows: TGCGCCATCCCACCTCAGGGCTACACCTTC. The gene calls are TRBV5-1 and TRBJ1-2; D unclear. This CDR3 is 10 amino acids long. V lost 9 bases and J lost 8, with 11 bases in between. Germline lookup yields CDR1 SGHRS and CDR2 YFSETQ. The full variable domain, with the rest looked up from reference TRBV5-1 and TRBJ1-2, is KAGVTQTPRYLIKTRGQQVTLSCSPISGHRSVSWYQQTPGQGLQFLFEYFSETQRNKGNFPGRFSGRQFSNSRSEMNVSTLELGDSALYLCAIPPQGYTFGSGTRLTVV.

In this sample, this clone turned up once. The chain combines TRBV6-6 with TRBJ2-3; TRBD2 agrees at 13 bases. This CDR3 spans 16 amino acids. With 6 bases clipped from V and 8 bases from J, the junction kept 11 bases outside the gene matches. The germline CDR1 and CDR2 sequences are MNHNY and SVGAGI (reference sequence). In DNA, the CDR3 is TGTGCCAGCAGCCCCGGACTAGCGGGGGAACTGGGTACGCAGTATTTT. Translating it yields CASSPGLAGELGTQYF.

This chain uses TRBV6-1 with TRBJ1-5, with 10 bases matching TRBD1. Looked up from germline, CDR1 is MNHNS and CDR2 is SASEGT. The CDR3 consists of 16 residues. Trimming cost V 1 base and J 9 bases; bases outside gene matches: 9. CDR3 sequence reads: CASSEEDRGLGWPQHF. The DNA for the CDR3 is TGTGCCAGCAGTGAAGAGGACAGGGGGTTGGGCTGGCCCCAGCATTTT.

This rearrangement joins TRBV5-1 to TRBJ2-5, with 10 bases matching TRBD2. Unmatched junction bases numbered 5, after V lost 1 base and J lost 5 bases. The CDR3 is 15 residues long. Germline lookup yields CDR1 SGHRS and CDR2 YFSETQ. The CDR3 sequence is CASSLTSGIPETQYF. CDR3 coding DNA: TGCGCCAGCAGCTTGACTAGCGGGATACCGGAGACCCAGTACTTC.